These 6 T cell receptor beta chains share one sample of origin, sequenced in a study of regulatory and conventional T cells in RAG deficiency. Using immunoSEQ multiplex PCR, the repertoire was profiled, and TCRdb retains in-frame clones only, with some absent. The sample yields about 30,000 clones, more than 90% seen once. The sorted conventional CD4+ T cells were CD25-low and CD127-high, with genomic DNA sequenced. These records were also assigned to another study, of regulatory T cells. As reported in that work: The primer mix had 52 TRBV and 13 TRBJ primers.

The sequenced sample consisted of CD25- CD4+ T cells sorted from blood. The receptors were sampled from a human donor in good health.

The chain has TRBV19 and TRBJ2-5; D possibly corresponds to TRBD1 (7 bases). In germline, CDR1 is LNHDA, CDR2 SQIVND (reference sequence). Trimming took off 5 bases at V and 5 bases at J, with 18 bases between the two ends. The CDR3 extends over 15 amino acids. DNA for the CDR3: TGTGCCAGTAGTTCCCGGGCTCCAGGGGGGGAGACCCAGTACTTC. Protein sequence: CASSSRAPGGETQYF. Supplemented by reference TRBV19 and TRBJ2-5, the full variable domain reads DGGITQSPKYLFRKEGQNVTLSCEQNLNHDAMYWYRQDPGQGLRLIYYSQIVNDFQKGDIAEGYSVSREKKESFPLTVTSAQKNPTAFYLCASSSRAPGGETQYFGPGTRLLVL.

The V and J genes are TRBV9 and TRBJ1-1; no reliable D call. With 4 bases removed from V and 3 bases from J, the gap between germline ends came to 10 bases. Per germline, CDR1 SGDLS and CDR2 YYNGEE. The CDR3 has 13 amino acids. CDR3 protein: CASSLTRYTEAFF. CDR3 DNA: TGTGCCAGCAGCCTAACTAGGTACACTGAAGCTTTCTTT.

The CDR3 DNA reads as TGCGCCAGCAGTGATTGGGACTTCACCGGGGAGCTGTTTTTT. Protein product: CASSDWDFTGELFF. V is TRBV10-1 and J is TRBJ2-2; TRBD2 is a possible D gene (6 bases). Trimming shortened V by 3 bases and J by 4 bases, and 9 bases separated the two germline ends. The CDR3 is 14 residues long. Germline V gene data show CDR1 as WNHNN and CDR2 as SYGVQD (reference sequence).

V usage is TRBV7-9 and J usage is TRBJ2-3, with D tentatively TRBD2 (5 bases). V was pared by 5 bases and J by 2 bases, with 17 bases between. Germline values: CDR1 SEHNR, CDR2 FQNEAQ (reference sequence). This CDR3 contains 16 residues. The CDR3 sequence is CASSGRVGVNTDTQYF. The CDR3 DNA sequence: TGTGCCAGCAGCGGAAGGGTCGGGGTAAACACAGATACGCAGTATTTT. Full variable domain (outside the CDR3, taken from reference TRBV7-9 and TRBJ2-3): DTGVSQNPRHKITKRGQNVTFRCDPISEHNRLYWYRQTLGQGPEFLTYFQNEAQLEKSRLLSDRFSAERPKGSFSTLEIQRTEQGDSAMYLCASSGRVGVNTDTQYFGPGTRLTVL.

The J gene is TRBJ2-1, the V gene TRBV30; D is perhaps TRBD2 (5 bases). The CDR3 is 14 amino acids. Germline-derived CDR1 and CDR2 are GTSNPN and SVGIG (reference sequence). The ends were cut back, 3 bases at V and 6 bases at J, with 15 bases in the middle. CDR3 sequence: CAWRFPGSRNEQFF. Written as DNA, the CDR3 is TGTGCCTGGAGGTTCCCTGGGAGTCGCAATGAGCAGTTCTTC.

The V and J genes are TRBV9 and TRBJ2-3, with D possibly TRBD2 on 7 matching bases. V shed 0 bases and J shed 6 bases, with 17 bases lying between them. Germline CDR1 SGDLS, CDR2 YYNGEE. The CDR3 is 16 amino acids. CDR3 DNA sequence: TGTGCCAGCAGCGTAGCTACATCGGGGGGCAAGGATACGCAGTATTTT. This translates into CASSVATSGGKDTQYF.